The rows below give T cell receptor beta chains drawn from one sample of a study of T-cell memory formation after mild COVID-19. Via MiXCR, TCRdb re-called the 5' RACE reads, giving one row per CDR3 protein. The sample carries roughly 250,000 distinct CDR3 sequences, about 16% recorded once. Material: PBMCs or a T cell subset sorted from them (not recorded which). Every receptor here comes from a young man who had mild COVID-19 (a few samples of this study predate the infection). Cell type and time point are not known. CDR3s include the opening cysteine and the closing phenylalanine or tryptophan. The order of the fields is CDR3 DNA, CDR3 protein, V gene, J gene, D gene, clone size. A D gene is named only where the DNA matches it firmly. Not all rows give a size; the values are once, few, many and, for expanded clones, a class.

TGTGCCAGCAGCCAAAGACCCCCCGGGGAGACCCAGTACTTC,CASSQRPPGETQYF,TRBV11-2,TRBJ2-5,NA,NA
TGTGCCAGCGGGCCGCGGGAAGATACGCAGTATTTT,CASGPREDTQYF,TRBV7-2,TRBJ2-3,NA,few
TGTGCCAGCAGCCTCAGGGTTCGAGAGACCCAGTACTTC,CASSLRVRETQYF,TRBV11-2,TRBJ2-5,NA,few
TGTGCCAGCAACCCGGCGGGTTCTGGCACAGATACGCAGTATTTT,CASNPAGSGTDTQYF,TRBV7-2,TRBJ2-3,NA,NA
TGTGCCAGCAGACCTAGCGGGGGGTACACCGGGGAGCTGTTTTTT,CASRPSGGYTGELFF,TRBV27,TRBJ2-2,TRBD2,NA
TGTGCCACCAGCGGGGACAGGAACACTGAAGCTTTCTTT,CATSGDRNTEAFF,TRBV15,TRBJ1-1,TRBD1,few
TGCGCCAGCAGCAATGGGGTTATATGGGACCGCTCCTACGAGCAGTACTTC,CASSNGVIWDRSYEQYF,TRBV5-1,TRBJ2-7,NA,few
TGTGCCAGCAGCTTGGTGGCTAGGCAAGAGACCCAGTACTTC,CASSLVARQETQYF,TRBV5-4,TRBJ2-5,NA,NA
TGTGCCAGCAGCTTAACGGCGCGGGTAGGAGAGCAGTTCTTC,CASSLTARVGEQFF,TRBV7-9,TRBJ2-1,NA,few
TGTGCCAGCAGCTTTATGATAGCGGGCCCCAATGAGCAGTTCTTC,CASSFMIAGPNEQFF,TRBV7-9,TRBJ2-1,TRBD2,few
TGTGCCAGCAGCTTAAATGCGGCTTGGCAGTTCTTC,CASSLNAAWQFF,TRBV7-9,TRBJ2-1,NA,NA
TGTGCCAGCAGTTCAAGCTCCTATAATTCACCCCTCCACTTT,CASSSSSYNSPLHF,TRBV12-3/TRBV12-4,TRBJ1-6,NA,few
TGTGCCAGCAGTTCCGACTGGACAGGGGGTATCACCTCCTACGAGCAGTACTTC,CASSSDWTGGITSYEQYF,TRBV12-3/TRBV12-4,TRBJ2-7,TRBD1,many
TGTGCCAGCGGATCCTACTACGAGCAGTACTTC,CASGSYYEQYF,TRBV12-3/TRBV12-4,TRBJ2-7,NA,NA
TGTGCCAGCAGCTCGCTTACAAACATTCAGTACTTC,CASSSLTNIQYF,TRBV5-6,TRBJ2-4,NA,NA
TGCGCCAGCAGCTTCACAGGGCCCTACAATGAGCAGTTCTTC,CASSFTGPYNEQFF,TRBV5-1,TRBJ2-1,NA,few
TGTGCCAGCCTATCAGGAAGTACGCAGTATTTT,CASLSGSTQYF,TRBV12-3/TRBV12-4,TRBJ2-3,NA,many
TGCGCCAGCAGCTTCCGCCGGGCTAGCGGGGGGGTGGATGAGCAGTTCTTC,CASSFRRASGGVDEQFF,TRBV5-1,TRBJ2-1,TRBD2,many
TGCAGTGCCACGTACAGGGGTGAAAAACTGTTTTTT,CSATYRGEKLFF,TRBV20-1,TRBJ1-4,TRBD1,NA
TGTGCCAGCAGTTACTCCGTATGGGACAGGGGGTCACCCCTCCACTTT,CASSYSVWDRGSPLHF,TRBV6-5,TRBJ1-6,TRBD1,few
TGTGCCAGTACTAGACAGAAAGATAACACTGAAGCTTTCTTT,CASTRQKDNTEAFF,TRBV19,TRBJ1-1,NA,NA
TGTGCCAGCAGCTTGACAGGGGAAGATACGCAGTATTTT,CASSLTGEDTQYF,TRBV7-7,TRBJ2-3,TRBD1,many
TGTGCCAGCAGCCACGGGATTTCAGATACGCAGTATTTT,CASSHGISDTQYF,TRBV3-1,TRBJ2-3,NA,few
TGTGCCAGCAGCTTAGGTCCCCTAGATGGCTACACCTTC,CASSLGPLDGYTF,TRBV7-2,TRBJ1-2,NA,NA
TGTGCCAGCAGCTTTAGCGGGCCAGCAACTAATGAAAAACTGTTTTTT,CASSFSGPATNEKLFF,TRBV7-8,TRBJ1-4,NA,NA
TGCAGCGTTGAGAGGCGGGTTAACACTGAAGCTTTCTTT,CSVERRVNTEAFF,TRBV29-1,TRBJ1-1,NA,few
TGTGCCAGCAGCTCCACAGGTTTCGCGAACACCGGGGAGCTGTTTTTT,CASSSTGFANTGELFF,TRBV7-6,TRBJ2-2,NA,few
TGTGCCAGCAGCCAAGGGGGCTTTTTTGGAGATACGCAGTATTTT,CASSQGGFFGDTQYF,TRBV14,TRBJ2-3,NA,NA
TGTGCCAGCAGCTTACACCAGGAGTATGGCTACACCTTC,CASSLHQEYGYTF,TRBV7-2,TRBJ1-2,NA,NA
TGTGCCACGAGGACGTTGTTGGACACTGAAGCTTTCTTT,CATRTLLDTEAFF,TRBV10-3,TRBJ1-1,NA,few
TGTGCCAGCAGTCGGGGCCCACTCTCCTACGAGCAGTACTTC,CASSRGPLSYEQYF,TRBV12-3/TRBV12-4,TRBJ2-7,NA,few
TGTGCCAGCAGTCTTTGGGACAGGGGTAAGCAGCCCCAGCATTTT,CASSLWDRGKQPQHF,TRBV6-1,TRBJ1-5,TRBD1,NA
TGCGCCAGCAGCCAAGGTATGGTGGGGACTTTAAATCAGCCCCAGCATTTT,CASSQGMVGTLNQPQHF,TRBV4-1,TRBJ1-5,NA,NA
TGCGCCAGCAGCCAAGTCCCAGGGAGCGCCTACAATGAGCAGTTCTTC,CASSQVPGSAYNEQFF,TRBV4-3,TRBJ2-1,NA,few
TGTGCCAGCAGCCACGGGAGACGGGACAGGGGAAGCGAGCAGTTCTTC,CASSHGRRDRGSEQFF,TRBV3-1,TRBJ2-1,TRBD1,NA
TGTGCCAGCAGCTTGGTGGCGGGGGGTGCCCAAGAGACCCAGTACTTC,CASSLVAGGAQETQYF,TRBV5-6,TRBJ2-5,TRBD2,NA
TGCGCCAGCAGCTTGGGTGCACAGAACTATGGCTACACCTTC,CASSLGAQNYGYTF,TRBV5-1,TRBJ1-2,NA,few
TGCAGTGCTAGTGCGCGGGGGGTCCAAGAGACCCAGTACTTC,CSASARGVQETQYF,TRBV20-1,TRBJ2-5,TRBD2,NA
TGCAGTGCTAGGGGGCCGGGACAGGGAAATAACTATGGCTACACCTTC,CSARGPGQGNNYGYTF,TRBV20-1,TRBJ1-2,TRBD1,NA
TGTGCCAGCAGCTCCGGTGGAGACTGCACCTTC,CASSSGGDCTF,TRBV7-9,TRBJ1-2,NA,NA
TGTGCCAGCAGCTACCACAGGGCACGGGACACCGGGGAGCTGTTTTTT,CASSYHRARDTGELFF,TRBV7-8,TRBJ2-2,NA,NA
TGTGCCATCAGTGCCACCTCGAGAACGAACACCGGGGAGCTGTTTTTT,CAISATSRTNTGELFF,TRBV10-3,TRBJ2-2,NA,few
TGTGCCAGCTCACCACAGGGTGGGCAGCCCCAGCATTTT,CASSPQGGQPQHF,TRBV7-9,TRBJ1-5,NA,many
TGTGCCCCTACCGGGACAGGGATGAATGAGCAGTTCTTC,CAPTGTGMNEQFF,TRBV15,TRBJ2-1,TRBD1,few
TGTGCCAGTTGGTCCGGGGACGCAGTCACTGAAGCTTTCTTT,CASWSGDAVTEAFF,TRBV2,TRBJ1-1,NA,NA
TGTGCCAGCAGCCCCGCCCGAGGGGTCCATACGCAGTATTTT,CASSPARGVHTQYF,TRBV11-2,TRBJ2-3,NA,few
TGTGCCAGCAGCGGGGCCAAAAAAGAGACCCAGTACTTC,CASSGAKKETQYF,TRBV7-2,TRBJ2-5,NA,NA
TGTGCCAGCAGCAGGGGACTAGCGGGGGGCAATGAGCAGTTCTTC,CASSRGLAGGNEQFF,TRBV5-5,TRBJ2-1,TRBD2,few
TGCAGTGCAAAGGGGGACCCTAATTCACCCCTCCACTTT,CSAKGDPNSPLHF,TRBV20-1,TRBJ1-6,NA,NA
TGTGCCAGCAGCGTAGACTGGACAGGGCTTTACGAGCAGTACTTC,CASSVDWTGLYEQYF,TRBV9,TRBJ2-7,TRBD1,few
TGTGCCAGCAGTCCTTATCCGAGACAGGAATATAATGAAAAACTGTTTTTT,CASSPYPRQEYNEKLFF,TRBV7-2,TRBJ1-4,NA,NA
TGCAGCGTTGACCCCTTTACTCGGGGGGAGCTGTTTTTT,CSVDPFTRGELFF,TRBV29-1,TRBJ2-2,NA,few
TGCGCCAGCTACCCGGGGGTCCTCTCCTACAATGAGCAGTTCTTC,CASYPGVLSYNEQFF,TRBV5-1,TRBJ2-1,NA,few
TGCAGTGCTAGACCCCTTGGGAGGGATACGCAGTATTTT,CSARPLGRDTQYF,TRBV20-1,TRBJ2-3,NA,few
TGTGCCAGCAGCTCGGCCTTTGCGCAAAGCACCTTC,CASSSAFAQSTF,TRBV11-1,TRBJ1-2,NA,few